This entry lists 27 T cell receptor beta chains sequenced from one sample in a study of identical twins. TCRdb re-called the 5' RACE reads through MiXCR, storing one row per CDR3 protein. This sample carries 500,000 to 550,000 distinct CDR3 sequences, roughly a fifth of them seen once, and the ten largest clones take around 0.91%. This sample was also put to use in a study of T cells expressing NK-cell markers.

Sequenced: CD4+ T cells sorted from blood. Receptor source: a woman aged 18-29 years in good health.

This clonotype turned up a few times. The CDR3 DNA reads as TGCAGCGTTGCGAGACCCTTGGTGCTCTCGGAGACCCAGTACTTC. Its translation is CSVARPLVLSETQYF. The rearrangement links TRBV29-1 to TRBJ2-5; D gene unclear. Germline V gene lookup returns CDR1 SQVTM and CDR2 ANQGSEA. CDR3 size: 15 residues. V lost 4 bases and J 5 bases, leaving 20 bases between the germline ends. The full variable domain, rest sourced from reference TRBV29-1 and TRBJ2-5, is SAVISQKPSRDICQRGTSLTIQCQVDSQVTMMFWYRQQPGQSLTLIATANQGSEATYESGFVIDKFPISRPNLTFSTLTVSNMSPEDSSIYLCSVARPLVLSETQYFGPGTRLLVL.

This clonotype has a handful of counts. V is TRBV29-1 and J is TRBJ1-2; D is uncertain. Germline V CDR1 and CDR2: SQVTM, ANQGSEA. The CDR3 length is 11 residues. Deletions cut 4 bases from V and 7 bases from J, with 10 bases between. In DNA form, the CDR3 reads TGCAGCGTTGCCCTTTTAAGTGGCTACACCTTC. This encodes CSVALLSGYTF. Supplemented by reference TRBV29-1 and TRBJ1-2, the full variable domain reads SAVISQKPSRDICQRGTSLTIQCQVDSQVTMMFWYRQQPGQSLTLIATANQGSEATYESGFVIDKFPISRPNLTFSTLTVSNMSPEDSSIYLCSVALLSGYTFGSGTRLTVV.

This clonotype was detected only a few times. J is TRBJ2-7 and V is TRBV6-1; TRBD1 might be the D (6 bases). The germline gives CDR1 MNHNS, CDR2 SASEGT. This CDR3 is built from 14 residues. Trimming stripped 6 bases from V and 4 bases from J, with 16 bases between. The DNA of the CDR3 is TGTGCCAGCAGCCTACCTACAGGGTCGTACGAGCAGTACTTC. This sequence encodes CASSLPTGSYEQYF.

In this sample, this clonotype turned up a few times. V usage is TRBV3-1 and J usage is TRBJ2-1; no firm D call. CDR3 length: 17 amino acids. V was shortened by 0 bases and J by 0 bases, with 12 bases between the two germline ends. Per germline, CDR1 LGHDT and CDR2 YNNKEL (reference sequence). The CDR3 DNA is TGTGCCAGCAGCCAAGAACGACGTTCGACCTCCTACAATGAGCAGTTCTTC. This gives the protein CASSQERRSTSYNEQFF.

This chain connects TRBV20-1 to TRBJ2-1; D tentatively fits TRBD1 or TRBD2 (6 bases each). V lost 2 bases and J 6 bases, leaving 14 bases between the germline ends. The germline gives CDR1 DFQATT, CDR2 SNEGSKA (reference sequence). The CDR3 loop spans 14 amino acids. CDR3 DNA: TGCAGTGCTAGAAAGGGGGGCCGAGGCAATGAGCAGTTCTTC. Translation: CSARKGGRGNEQFF.

The genes are TRBV3-1 and TRBJ1-5, with D unresolved. V was trimmed by 4 bases and J by 2 bases, leaving 9 bases between them. CDR1 and CDR2 from the germline V gene are LGHDT and YNNKEL (reference sequence). This CDR3 contains 14 residues. CDR3: CASSPQPRNQPQHF. The CDR3 DNA reads TGTGCCAGCAGCCCTCAGCCTCGCAATCAGCCCCAGCATTTT.

This clonotype has at least ten counts. The chain's CDR3 is CASSSRPGTAYNEQFF. CDR3 bases: TGTGCCAGCAGTTCCCGTCCCGGGACAGCCTACAATGAGCAGTTCTTC. The chain uses TRBV12-3 or TRBV12-4 and TRBJ2-1, with 7 bases matching TRBD1. CDR3 length: 16 residues. V shed 4 bases and J 2 bases; nucleotides not matched to a gene: 8.

This clonotype occurred a few times. The genes are TRBV10-2 and TRBJ2-7; unclear D gene. The CDR3 totals 13 residues. CDR1 is WSHSY, CDR2 SAAADI, per germline. With 2 bases removed from V and 0 bases from J, the gap between germline ends came to 5 bases. The CDR3 DNA reads TGCGCCAGCAGTGAGCAGTACTCCTACGAGCAGTACTTC. Translating it yields CASSEQYSYEQYF.

V is TRBV4-3 and J is TRBJ2-7; no firm D call. CDR1 is LGHNA, CDR2 YSLEER, per germline. Between the trimmed V and J ends, which lost 0 bases and 1 base, there was a span of 10 bases. The CDR3 is 15 amino acids. The CDR3 is CASSQEFPSSYEQYF. Here the CDR3 DNA reads TGCGCCAGCAGCCAAGAGTTTCCTTCTTCCTACGAGCAGTACTTC.

The J gene is TRBJ2-5, the V gene TRBV7-2, with unresolved D. Germline values: CDR1 SGHTA, CDR2 FQGNSA. The V and J ends lost 2 bases and 7 bases respectively, with 8 bases between them. The CDR3 loop spans 12 amino acids. CDR3 nucleotide sequence: TGTGCCAGCAGCTTACCCCCAGGGACCCAGTACTTC. It translates to CASSLPPGTQYF.

The V call is TRBV5-1, the J call TRBJ1-2, with 7 bases matching TRBD1. The V gene's germline CDR1 is SGHRS and CDR2 YFSETQ. CDR3 length equals 15 residues. The ends lost 2 bases at V and 7 bases at J; junction bases unmatched: 11. CDR3 region: CASSFHPDRNRGYTF. Written as DNA, the CDR3 is TGCGCCAGCAGCTTCCACCCGGACAGGAACCGTGGCTACACCTTC.

This chain links TRBV6-1 with TRBJ2-2, with a tentative D call TRBD1 (6 bases). Germline CDR1 MNHNS, CDR2 SASEGT. Deletions cut 6 bases from V and 7 bases from J, with 15 bases between. The CDR3 is made up of 14 amino acids. The CDR3 DNA reads TGTGCCAGCAGGAAGAAGGGGGAAGGCGGGGAGCTGTTTTTT. Protein sequence: CASRKKGEGGELFF.

This clonotype has a handful of counts. The genes are TRBV12-3 or TRBV12-4 and TRBJ2-7, with 8 positions matching TRBD2. The CDR3 extends over 14 amino acids. V lost 3 bases and J lost 2; bases outside the gene matches: 3. The CDR3 DNA follows: TGTGCCAGCAGTTTTCGCGGGGGGACCTACGAGCAGTACTTC. This gives the protein CASSFRGGTYEQYF.

The chain employs TRBV6-1 and TRBJ2-3; D ambiguous. The CDR3 is 14 residues long. V was clipped by 3 bases and J by 0 bases, with 7 bases between them. Germline values: CDR1 MNHNS, CDR2 SASEGT. This CDR3 is CASSEIGSTDTQYF. The DNA of the CDR3 is TGTGCCAGCAGTGAGATAGGGAGCACAGATACGCAGTATTTT.

This clonotype came up many times. This chain connects TRBV6-2 or TRBV6-3 to TRBJ2-1; unclear D gene. The CDR3 has 12 residues. V shed 4 bases and J shed 8 bases, with 9 bases lying between them. Germline CDR1 reads MNHEY; CDR2 reads SVGEGT. The CDR3 loop is CASSSSSYEQFF. The CDR3 DNA is TGTGCCAGCAGTTCGAGTTCGTATGAGCAGTTCTTC.

This clonotype was seen only a few times. The V call is TRBV3-1, the J call TRBJ1-4, with D maybe TRBD1 (5 bases). The germline CDR1 and CDR2 sequences are LGHDT and YNNKEL (reference sequence). The CDR3 has 15 amino acids. V was clipped by 3 bases and J by 8 bases, with 16 bases between them. CDR3 nucleotides: TGTGCCAGCAGCCACTTTGGGGGAAAAGTCGAAAAACTGTTTTTT. Translating it yields CASSHFGGKVEKLFF.

This chain connects TRBV5-6 to TRBJ1-5; D perhaps matches TRBD1 (5 bases). With 1 base removed from V and 2 bases from J, the gap between germline ends came to 16 bases. This CDR3 comprises 17 residues. The germline gives CDR1 SGHDT, CDR2 YYEEEE. The DNA of the CDR3 is TGTGCCAGCAGCTTGTTAGGACAAAGAGGCGGCAATCAGCCCCAGCATTTT. Translating it yields CASSLLGQRGGNQPQHF.

There are a few counts of this clonotype. The chain is built from TRBV2 and TRBJ1-1; a possible D gene is TRBD1 (6 bases). CDR3 length: 15 amino acids. Trimming shortened V by 6 bases and J by 0 bases, and 14 bases separated the two germline ends. Germline V gene lookup returns CDR1 SNHLY and CDR2 FYNNEI. The CDR3 loop reads CASSQQGYMNTEAFF. The CDR3 nucleotides read TGTGCCAGCAGCCAACAGGGTTACATGAACACTGAAGCTTTCTTT.

A word on this clonotype: One end of the junction is discordant with germline, which a read error may explain. The chain links TRBV12-3 or TRBV12-4 to TRBJ2-1, with 11 bases lining up with TRBD2. The CDR3 has 11 amino acids. CDR3: CASHHPGLAVF. CDR3 nucleotide sequence: TGTGCCAGCCACCATCCGGGACTAGCGGTCTTC.

The chain combines TRBV12-3 or TRBV12-4 with TRBJ2-1; TRBD2 agrees at 14 bases. Trimming removed 6 bases from V and 9 bases from J; junction bases left unmatched: 10. The CDR3 has 16 residues. CDR3 sequence reads: CASRRSGTSGGGEQFF. CDR3 coding DNA: TGTGCCAGCAGACGGTCCGGGACTAGCGGGGGAGGTGAGCAGTTCTTC.

This clonotype has only a few counts. V usage is TRBV7-8 and J usage is TRBJ2-1; D gene uncertain. This CDR3 region has 15 residues. Deletions cut 7 bases from V and 5 bases from J, with 18 bases between. CDR1 SGHVS and CDR2 FQNEAQ come from the germline V gene. This chain's CDR3 is CASISGPGYNNEQFF. The CDR3, as DNA: TGTGCCAGCATATCCGGGCCGGGCTACAACAATGAGCAGTTCTTC.

The chain links TRBV5-8 to TRBJ2-3; D unclear. From germline, CDR1 is SGHTS and CDR2 YDEGEE. V lost 5 bases, J lost 11 bases, and 6 bases lay in between. The CDR3 consists of 9 residues. CDR3 nucleotide sequence: TGTGCCAGCAGTCATCAGCAGTATTTT. It codes for CASSHQQYF.

V is TRBV20-1 and J is TRBJ1-1; D gene ambiguous. V was shortened by 5 bases and J by 1 base, with 11 bases between the two germline ends. CDR1 is DFQATT, CDR2 SNEGSKA, per germline (reference sequence). The CDR3 length is 13 residues. The CDR3 loop reads CSARRRENTEAFF. The CDR3 DNA reads as TGCAGTGCTCGCCGGCGGGAGAACACTGAAGCTTTCTTT.

This clonotype was counted only a few times. The CDR3 here is CASSQVGGRAQEQFF. DNA for the CDR3: TGTGCCAGCAGCCAAGTCGGCGGGAGAGCTCAGGAGCAGTTCTTC. The chain couples TRBV14 to TRBJ2-1; 7 bases align to TRBD2. V gave up 1 base and J gave up 10 bases; unmatched junction bases: 10. This CDR3 is 15 amino acids long. The germline CDR1 and CDR2 sequences are SGHDN and FVKESK.

The chain links TRBV5-1 to TRBJ2-3; D is perhaps TRBD2 (5 bases). V lost 0 bases and J lost 4, with 9 bases in between. The CDR3 length is 14 residues. Looked up from germline, CDR1 is SGHRS and CDR2 is YFSETQ. CDR3 nucleotide sequence: TGCGCCAGCAGCTTGGGGGAACTAGCAGATACGCAGTATTTT. It translates to CASSLGELADTQYF.

The V and J genes are TRBV30 and TRBJ1-6; 7 bases are a match to TRBD1. Germline lookup yields CDR1 GTSNPN and CDR2 SVGIG (reference sequence). This CDR3 spans 15 amino acids. After removal of 2 bases from V and 4 bases from J, the junction contained 5 bases not matched to a gene. This CDR3 reads CAWSPPTGYNSPLHF. The CDR3 bases are TGTGCCTGGAGTCCGCCGACAGGGTATAATTCACCCCTCCACTTT.

This clonotype was counted a few times. The rearrangement uses TRBV29-1 and TRBJ2-1; D is unresolved. CDR3 size: 12 residues. Germline V gene sequence: CDR1 SQVTM, CDR2 ANQGSEA. V was clipped by 7 bases and J by 7 bases, with 14 bases between them. The CDR3 region has the DNA TGCAGCGCCGCTGAACAGTTGAATGAGCAGTTCTTC. Translation gives CSAAEQLNEQFF.